This is a list of T cell receptor beta chains from one sample in a study of T cell repertoires in cytomegalovirus infection. TCRdb itself ran the reads through MiXCR, one entry per CDR3 protein. Of approximately 910,000 distinct CDR3 sequences in the sample, 31% are singletons; the top ten hold around 15%. These receptors have no known antigen. The specimen comprised cultured CD8+ T cells from PBMCs, sampled from culture after CMV antigen stimulation. The receptors shown here come from a human donor in good health (CMV status not recorded). Some clones in this sample may be carry-over from other donors' samples. The CDR3 runs from the conserved cysteine through the conserved F or W. The D gene is left open where the match is weak. Size values are once, few and many counts, or a class for expanded clones, and some rows have none.

j_gene: TRBJ2-3
v_gene: TRBV27
d_gene: TRBD1
abundance: NA
CDR3aa: CASSLGANVGQGADDTQYF
CDR3nt: TGTGCCAGCAGTTTGGGTGCAAACGTTGGACAGGGCGCGGACGATACGCAGTATTTT

j_gene: TRBJ2-4
v_gene: TRBV7-8
d_gene: NA
abundance: many
CDR3aa: CASSSRRGPENIQYF
CDR3nt: TGTGCCAGCAGCTCCCGGCGAGGTCCGGAAAACATTCAGTACTTC

j_gene: TRBJ2-3
v_gene: TRBV12-3/TRBV12-4
d_gene: TRBD2
abundance: NA
CDR3aa: CASSPLAGSQYF
CDR3nt: TGTGCCAGCAGTCCACTAGCGGGGTCGCAGTATTTT

j_gene: TRBJ2-6
v_gene: TRBV10-3
d_gene: NA
abundance: few
CDR3aa: CAISESKDSGANVLTF
CDR3nt: TGTGCCATCAGTGAGTCGAAAGACTCTGGGGCCAACGTCCTGACTTTC

j_gene: TRBJ2-1
v_gene: TRBV20-1
d_gene: TRBD2
abundance: NA
CDR3aa: CSASGTSGYYNEQFF
CDR3nt: TGCAGTGCTAGCGGGACTAGCGGGTACTACAATGAGCAGTTCTTC

j_gene: TRBJ1-2
v_gene: TRBV5-8
d_gene: NA
abundance: NA
CDR3aa: CASSAWGTIGGYTF
CDR3nt: TGTGCCAGCAGCGCGTGGGGAACGATCGGGGGCTACACCTTC

j_gene: TRBJ1-1
v_gene: TRBV10-1
d_gene: NA
abundance: few
CDR3aa: CASSESRTEAFF
CDR3nt: TGCGCCAGCAGTGAGTCGAGGACTGAAGCTTTCTTT

j_gene: TRBJ1-1
v_gene: TRBV2
d_gene: NA
abundance: NA
CDR3aa: CASSEGEVWATEAFF
CDR3nt: TGTGCCAGCAGTGAAGGGGAAGTCTGGGCGACTGAAGCTTTCTTT

j_gene: TRBJ2-2
v_gene: TRBV7-9
d_gene: TRBD2
abundance: NA
CDR3aa: CASSLSGLAGELFF
CDR3nt: TGTGCCAGCAGCCTCAGCGGACTAGCCGGGGAGCTGTTTTTT

j_gene: TRBJ2-7
v_gene: TRBV7-2
d_gene: NA
abundance: many
CDR3aa: CASSLEATGFFEQYF
CDR3nt: TGTGCCAGCAGCTTAGAAGCTACAGGGTTCTTCGAGCAGTACTTC

j_gene: TRBJ1-4
v_gene: TRBV5-1
d_gene: NA
abundance: NA
CDR3aa: CASSNPGTGEKLFF
CDR3nt: TGCGCCAGCAGCAACCCCGGGACCGGTGAAAAACTGTTTTTT

j_gene: TRBJ2-7
v_gene: TRBV6-5
d_gene: NA
abundance: few
CDR3aa: CASSSPSGHDSYEQYF
CDR3nt: TGTGCCAGCAGCTCACCTTCGGGACACGACTCCTACGAGCAGTACTTC

j_gene: TRBJ1-1
v_gene: TRBV7-9
d_gene: TRBD1
abundance: NA
CDR3aa: CASSLPGQLYTEAFF
CDR3nt: TGTGCCAGCAGCTTACCGGGACAGCTTTACACTGAAGCTTTCTTT

j_gene: TRBJ2-7
v_gene: TRBV6-7
d_gene: NA
abundance: NA
CDR3aa: CANKLLLKIFSWLLYEQYF
CDR3nt: TGTGCCAACAAACTACTCCTCAAAATTTTTAGCTGGTTACTCTACGAGCAGTACTTC

j_gene: TRBJ1-2
v_gene: TRBV14
d_gene: NA
abundance: NA
CDR3aa: CASSQFTGPQINGYTF
CDR3nt: TGTGCCAGCAGCCAATTTACAGGGCCCCAAATTAATGGCTACACCTTC

j_gene: TRBJ2-5
v_gene: TRBV6-1
d_gene: TRBD1
abundance: NA
CDR3aa: CASSEDRGVLMTQYF
CDR3nt: TGTGCCAGCAGTGAGGACAGGGGCGTTTTGATGACCCAGTACTTC

j_gene: TRBJ1-2
v_gene: TRBV10-3
d_gene: NA
abundance: NA
CDR3aa: CAISVGAGDFRHYGYTF
CDR3nt: TGTGCCATCAGTGTGGGGGCAGGAGACTTTCGTCACTATGGCTACACCTTC

j_gene: TRBJ2-7
v_gene: TRBV7-6
d_gene: NA
abundance: many
CDR3aa: CASSLTFDRLYEQYF
CDR3nt: TGTGCCAGCAGCTTAACCTTCGATCGCCTTTACGAGCAGTACTTC

j_gene: TRBJ1-4
v_gene: TRBV28
d_gene: TRBD1
abundance: few
CDR3aa: CASSPPGGNEKLFF
CDR3nt: TGTGCCAGCAGTCCCCCAGGGGGTAATGAAAAACTGTTTTTT

j_gene: TRBJ1-2
v_gene: TRBV6-1
d_gene: NA
abundance: NA
CDR3aa: CASSHLGVKDYGYTF
CDR3nt: TGTGCCAGCAGTCACCTCGGGGTAAAGGACTATGGCTACACCTTC

j_gene: TRBJ1-3
v_gene: TRBV7-8
d_gene: NA
abundance: many
CDR3aa: CASSLRAHVSGNTIYF
CDR3nt: TGTGCCAGCAGCCTCCGGGCCCATGTCTCTGGAAACACCATATATTTT

j_gene: TRBJ2-7
v_gene: TRBV7-9
d_gene: NA
abundance: NA
CDR3aa: CANSGDEQYF
CDR3nt: TGTGCCAACAGCGGAGATGAGCAGTACTTC

j_gene: TRBJ2-1
v_gene: TRBV10-3
d_gene: NA
abundance: few
CDR3aa: CAISETGTNSYNEQFF
CDR3nt: TGTGCCATCAGTGAGACAGGGACTAACTCCTACAATGAGCAGTTCTTC

j_gene: TRBJ2-1
v_gene: TRBV27
d_gene: TRBD2
abundance: few
CDR3aa: CASSPPPGGTYNEQFF
CDR3nt: TGTGCCAGCAGTCCCCCCCCCGGGGGGACCTACAATGAGCAGTTCTTC

j_gene: TRBJ2-3
v_gene: TRBV7-2
d_gene: TRBD2
abundance: many
CDR3aa: CASSLVGGYPDTQYF
CDR3nt: TGTGCCAGCAGCTTAGTGGGGGGGTACCCAGATACGCAGTATTTT

j_gene: TRBJ2-1
v_gene: TRBV7-6
d_gene: TRBD2
abundance: NA
CDR3aa: CASSLGGLAGNEQFF
CDR3nt: TGTGCCAGCAGCTTAGGAGGACTAGCTGGTAATGAGCAGTTCTTC

j_gene: TRBJ2-5
v_gene: TRBV7-6
d_gene: TRBD1
abundance: NA
CDR3aa: CASSFSGQGAQETQYF
CDR3nt: TGTGCCAGCAGCTTTTCGGGACAGGGGGCTCAAGAGACCCAGTACTTC

j_gene: TRBJ1-3
v_gene: TRBV7-8
d_gene: NA
abundance: many
CDR3aa: CASSLRLSSGNTIYF
CDR3nt: TGTGCCAGCAGCCTCCGACTGAGCTCTGGAAACACCATATATTTT

j_gene: TRBJ2-7
v_gene: TRBV7-9
d_gene: NA
abundance: NA
CDR3aa: CASSPRLGDEQYF
CDR3nt: TGTGCCAGCAGCCCTCGCCTAGGAGATGAGCAGTACTTC

j_gene: TRBJ1-2
v_gene: TRBV12-3/TRBV12-4
d_gene: NA
abundance: many
CDR3aa: CASSLRGQHYGYTF
CDR3nt: TGTGCCAGCAGTTTAAGAGGGCAGCATTATGGCTACACCTTC

j_gene: TRBJ1-6
v_gene: TRBV5-4
d_gene: NA
abundance: few
CDR3aa: CASSLDRPFSYNSPLHF
CDR3nt: TGTGCCAGCAGCTTAGACAGGCCTTTCTCCTATAATTCACCCCTCCACTTT

j_gene: TRBJ2-5
v_gene: TRBV19
d_gene: NA
abundance: NA
CDR3aa: CASSRKGWNSQETQYF
CDR3nt: TGTGCCAGTAGTAGGAAGGGCTGGAACAGCCAAGAGACCCAGTACTTC

j_gene: TRBJ2-1
v_gene: TRBV3-1
d_gene: TRBD2
abundance: NA
CDR3aa: CASSQSPITSGGAGGYNEQFF
CDR3nt: TGTGCCAGCAGCCAGAGCCCTATTACTAGCGGGGGGGCCGGAGGGTACAATGAGCAGTTCTTC

j_gene: TRBJ1-1
v_gene: TRBV27
d_gene: NA
abundance: NA
CDR3aa: CASSLQGPGIEAFF
CDR3nt: TGTGCCAGCAGTTTGCAAGGGCCTGGGATTGAAGCTTTCTTT

j_gene: TRBJ1-4
v_gene: TRBV12-3/TRBV12-4
d_gene: NA
abundance: NA
CDR3aa: CASSPGGHNRLFF
CDR3nt: TGTGCCAGCAGCCCCGGTGGGCATAATCGACTGTTTTTT

j_gene: TRBJ2-1
v_gene: TRBV27
d_gene: NA
abundance: NA
CDR3aa: CASKAGGIGNEQFF
CDR3nt: TGTGCCAGCAAGGCAGGGGGGATTGGCAATGAGCAGTTCTTC

j_gene: TRBJ2-7
v_gene: TRBV2
d_gene: NA
abundance: NA
CDR3aa: CASIRVGPHEQYF
CDR3nt: TGTGCCAGCATTCGGGTAGGGCCCCACGAGCAGTACTTC

j_gene: TRBJ2-1
v_gene: TRBV6-6
d_gene: NA
abundance: NA
CDR3aa: CTSSSGHNEQFF
CDR3nt: TGTACCAGCAGTTCGGGACACAATGAGCAGTTCTTC

j_gene: TRBJ1-2
v_gene: TRBV5-8
d_gene: NA
abundance: NA
CDR3aa: CASSLELRGFGHGYTF
CDR3nt: TGTGCCAGCAGCTTGGAACTCAGGGGTTTTGGGCATGGCTACACCTTC

j_gene: TRBJ2-2
v_gene: TRBV29-1
d_gene: NA
abundance: few
CDR3aa: CSVEDRNWRRGTGELFF
CDR3nt: TGCAGCGTTGAAGATAGAAACTGGAGGAGAGGAACCGGGGAGCTGTTTTTT

j_gene: TRBJ2-6
v_gene: TRBV10-3
d_gene: TRBD1
abundance: NA
CDR3aa: CAISETLDRVRVLTF
CDR3nt: TGTGCCATCAGTGAGACGTTGGACAGGGTCCGAGTCCTGACTTTC

j_gene: TRBJ2-1
v_gene: TRBV19
d_gene: TRBD2
abundance: NA
CDR3aa: CATVAGGLWNEQFF
CDR3nt: TGTGCCACCGTAGCGGGGGGGCTTTGGAATGAGCAGTTCTTC

j_gene: TRBJ1-1
v_gene: TRBV5-4
d_gene: NA
abundance: few
CDR3aa: CASSWGGPEAFF
CDR3nt: TGTGCCAGCAGTTGGGGAGGGCCTGAAGCTTTCTTT

j_gene: TRBJ2-2
v_gene: TRBV20-1
d_gene: NA
abundance: NA
CDR3aa: CSARAARTGELFF
CDR3nt: TGCAGTGCTAGAGCAGCAAGAACCGGGGAGCTGTTTTTT

j_gene: TRBJ1-5
v_gene: TRBV12-3/TRBV12-4
d_gene: NA
abundance: NA
CDR3aa: CASSSHRAIQPQHF
CDR3nt: TGTGCCAGCAGTTCTCACAGGGCAATCCAGCCCCAGCATTTT

j_gene: TRBJ2-7
v_gene: TRBV19
d_gene: TRBD1
abundance: NA
CDR3aa: CASSLGTGNYEQYF
CDR3nt: TGTGCCAGTAGTCTAGGGACAGGCAACTACGAGCAGTACTTC

j_gene: TRBJ2-7
v_gene: TRBV4-1
d_gene: NA
abundance: NA
CDR3aa: CASSQGVRGSYEQYF
CDR3nt: TGCGCCAGCAGCCAAGGGGTCCGGGGCTCCTACGAGCAGTACTTC

j_gene: TRBJ2-3
v_gene: TRBV12-3/TRBV12-4
d_gene: TRBD2
abundance: NA
CDR3aa: CASIPGGSPSTDTQYF
CDR3nt: TGTGCCAGCATCCCCGGGGGGTCCCCTAGCACAGATACGCAGTATTTT

j_gene: TRBJ1-2
v_gene: TRBV9
d_gene: TRBD1
abundance: NA
CDR3aa: CASSVAIMGGGRGTGGADGYTF
CDR3nt: TGTGCCAGCAGCGTAGCGATCATGGGAGGAGGTCGGGGGACAGGGGGCGCCGATGGCTACACCTTC

j_gene: TRBJ2-5
v_gene: TRBV27
d_gene: TRBD2
abundance: once
CDR3aa: CASSLFPLTSGGPLQETQYF
CDR3nt: TGTGCCAGCAGTTTATTCCCTTTGACTAGCGGGGGGCCCCTTCAAGAGACCCAGTACTTC

j_gene: TRBJ2-2
v_gene: TRBV7-9
d_gene: NA
abundance: many
CDR3aa: CASSLGSGLLNTGELFF
CDR3nt: TGTGCCAGCAGCTTGGGTTCCGGACTCCTGAACACCGGGGAGCTGTTTTTT

j_gene: TRBJ1-2
v_gene: TRBV7-9
d_gene: NA
abundance: NA
CDR3aa: CASSSRQDTGYTF
CDR3nt: TGTGCCAGCAGCTCCCGACAGGATACGGGCTACACCTTC

j_gene: TRBJ1-2
v_gene: TRBV6-2/TRBV6-3
d_gene: NA
abundance: NA
CDR3aa: CASSYLAGAGYTF
CDR3nt: TGTGCCAGCAGTTACCTGGCGGGGGCCGGCTACACCTTC